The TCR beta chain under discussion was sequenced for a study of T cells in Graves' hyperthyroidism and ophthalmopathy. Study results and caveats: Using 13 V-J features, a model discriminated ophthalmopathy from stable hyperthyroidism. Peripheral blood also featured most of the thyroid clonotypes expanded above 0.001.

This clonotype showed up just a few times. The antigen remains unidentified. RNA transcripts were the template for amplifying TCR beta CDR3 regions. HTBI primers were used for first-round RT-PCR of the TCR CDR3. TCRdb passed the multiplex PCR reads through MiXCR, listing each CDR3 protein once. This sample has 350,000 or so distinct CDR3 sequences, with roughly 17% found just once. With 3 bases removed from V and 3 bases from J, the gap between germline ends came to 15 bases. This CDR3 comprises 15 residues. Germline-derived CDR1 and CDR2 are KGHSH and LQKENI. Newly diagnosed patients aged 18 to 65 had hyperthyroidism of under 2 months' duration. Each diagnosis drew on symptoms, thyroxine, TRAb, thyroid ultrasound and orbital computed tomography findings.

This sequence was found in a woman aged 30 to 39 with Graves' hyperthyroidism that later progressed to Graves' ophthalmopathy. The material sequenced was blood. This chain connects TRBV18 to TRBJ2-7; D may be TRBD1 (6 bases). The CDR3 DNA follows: TGTGCCAGCTCACCGTCCGGGACACGGAACTACGAGCAGTACTTC. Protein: CASSPSGTRNYEQYF.